The 25 T cell receptor beta chains below were found in one sample sequenced in a study of PD-1 blockade in classical Hodgkin lymphoma. This table comes from immunoSEQ multiplex PCR, and its TCRdb copy is limited to in-frame clones, with some not included. The repertoire holds 20,000 to 30,000 clones, around four fifths seen once, with around 6.2% in the top ten. Time point denoted: cycle 4 day 1 (C4D1), after more than five weeks of nivolumab. Each and every patient relapsed after autologous stem cell transplantation, and patients got differing brentuximab vedotin exposure. Source: peripheral blood mononuclear cells (PBMCs), taken before the fourth cycle of nivolumab. These receptors were obtained from a human donor with classical Hodgkin lymphoma.

The rearrangement joins TRBV7-9 to TRBJ2-3, with D tentatively TRBD2 (5 bases). The germline gives CDR1 SEHNR, CDR2 FQNEAQ (reference sequence). Trimming pared 5 bases from V and 4 bases from J, leaving 13 bases between. This CDR3 spans 14 amino acids. The CDR3 spells CASSLNRDADTQYF. The CDR3 DNA reads as TGTGCCAGCAGCCTAAACCGGGATGCAGATACGCAGTATTTT.

The chain combines TRBV28 with TRBJ2-5; 7 bases align to TRBD2. Germline trimming cut 6 bases from V and 6 bases from J; bases unmatched to any gene: 16. Germline V gene lookup returns CDR1 MDHEN and CDR2 SYDVKM. There are 16 residues in the CDR3. CDR3 sequence reads: CASSPGDYLGGKTQYF. The CDR3, as DNA: TGTGCCAGCAGCCCGGGGGACTATCTTGGGGGAAAGACCCAGTACTTC. Looking up the rest from reference TRBV28 and TRBJ2-5 gives the full variable domain: DVKVTQSSRYLVKRTGEKVFLECVQDMDHENMFWYRQDPGLGLRLIYFSYDVKMKEKGDIPEGYSVSREKKERFSLILESASTNQTSMYLCASSPGDYLGGKTQYFGPGTRLLVL.

This chain joins TRBV5-1 and TRBJ2-2; 7 positions agree with TRBD2. Germline CDR1 and CDR2: SGHRS and YFSETQ. CDR3 length: 18 residues. V was pared by 0 bases and J by 4 bases, with 12 bases of the junction left unmatched. CDR3 in DNA: TGCGCCAGCAGCTTGGACCCTTGGGGGAGGGCCCCCACCGGGGAGCTGTTTTTT. This codes for CASSLDPWGRAPTGELFF.

The V call is TRBV6-6, the J call TRBJ2-1, with 7 bases identical to TRBD2. The CDR3 contains 15 residues. V shed 5 bases and J 3 bases; nucleotides not matched to a gene: 7. The V gene's germline CDR1 is MNHNY and CDR2 SVGAGI (reference sequence). CDR3: CASSPLAPNYNEQFF. CDR3 bases: TGTGCCAGCAGTCCACTAGCGCCCAACTACAATGAGCAGTTCTTC.

In its sample, this clone was seen once. The V and J genes are TRBV5-8 and TRBJ1-2, with D maybe TRBD1 (6 bases). In germline, CDR1 is SGHTS, CDR2 YDEGEE. The CDR3 covers 15 residues. V dropped 4 bases and J dropped 8 bases, with 21 bases sitting between them. Here the CDR3 DNA reads TGTGCCAGCAGCCGTCGGGACATCCACTTAATGGGCTACACCTTC. Protein: CASSRRDIHLMGYTF. Looking up the rest from reference TRBV5-8 and TRBJ1-2 gives the full variable domain: EAGVTQSPTHLIKTRGQQATLRCSPISGHTSVYWYQQALGLGLQFLLWYDEGEERNRGNFPPRFSGRQFPNYSSELNVNALELEDSALYLCASSRRDIHLMGYTFGSGTRLTVV.

The chain recombines TRBV28 with TRBJ1-1; the D gene is possibly TRBD1 (6 bases). The CDR3 is 15 amino acids. The V and J ends lost 8 bases and 0 bases respectively, with 16 bases between them. Germline V gives CDR1 MDHEN, CDR2 SYDVKM. The CDR3 is CASAPGDNLNTEAFF. CDR3 in DNA: TGTGCCAGCGCTCCAGGGGACAACCTGAACACTGAAGCTTTCTTT.

The chain joins TRBV28 to TRBJ2-7; D perhaps matches TRBD1 (6 bases). Trimming cost V 5 bases and J 10 bases, with 12 bases left between them. Germline values: CDR1 MDHEN, CDR2 SYDVKM. The CDR3 loop spans 11 amino acids. DNA for the CDR3: TGTGCCAGCAGTGCCTACAGGGCACAGTACTTC. Translating gives CASSAYRAQYF.

This clone came up once. The chain combines TRBV27 with TRBJ2-3, with TRBD1 identical over 7 bases. CDR3 length equals 15 residues. In germline, CDR1 is MNHEY, CDR2 SMNVEV (reference sequence). The trim removed 5 bases at V and 2 bases at J, leaving 7 bases unmatched. The CDR3 DNA follows: TGTGCCAGCAGTGAGGGACAGTTACACACAGATACGCAGTATTTT. Translating it yields CASSEGQLHTDTQYF.

V usage is TRBV11-2 and J usage is TRBJ1-2, with a weak D call TRBD1 (5 bases). With 1 base removed from V and 6 bases from J, the gap between germline ends came to 15 bases. The CDR3 is 15 amino acids. The germline V gene encodes CDR1 SGHAT and CDR2 FQNNGV. The chain's CDR3 is CASSLVKGKGNGYTF. CDR3 in DNA: TGTGCCAGCAGCTTAGTGAAGGGGAAAGGTAATGGCTACACCTTC.

This chain links TRBV30 with TRBJ2-1, with a tentative D call TRBD1 (5 bases). The V end lost 5 bases, the J end lost 10 bases, and 12 bases lay between the germline ends. Germline CDR1 and CDR2: GTSNPN and SVGIG (reference sequence). The CDR3 spans 11 residues. CDR3 residues: CAWQGAGEQFF. Here the CDR3 DNA reads TGTGCCTGGCAAGGGGCAGGCGAGCAGTTCTTC.

The chain combines TRBV4-3 with TRBJ2-3; TRBD1 aligns across 7 bases. V lost 4 bases and J lost 2; bases outside the gene matches: 9. CDR1 is LGHNA and CDR2 is YSLEER in the germline V gene. The CDR3 is 16 residues long. In DNA, the CDR3 is TGCGCCAGCAGCCCCGGGACAGATCGAGTCACAGATACGCAGTATTTT. Residues: CASSPGTDRVTDTQYF.

This clone was counted a few times. The V and J genes are TRBV19 and TRBJ1-2; tentative D call: TRBD1 (6 bases). CDR1 and CDR2 (germline): LNHDA, SQIVND (reference sequence). Trimming took off 3 bases at V and 2 bases at J, with 13 bases between the two ends. CDR3 length: 15 amino acids. This chain's CDR3 is CASSMWDTLNYGYTF. The CDR3 DNA reads as TGTGCCAGTAGTATGTGGGACACTCTGAACTATGGCTACACCTTC.

The table lists this clone with a few counts. This chain connects TRBV5-1 to TRBJ2-5; no clear D gene. The germline V gene has CDR1 SGHRS and CDR2 YFSETQ. The CDR3 has 11 residues. V lost 3 bases to trimming and J lost 5 bases, with 5 bases between them. CDR3 sequence: CASSYGETQYF. Here the CDR3 DNA reads TGCGCCAGCAGCTATGGGGAGACCCAGTACTTC.

V usage is TRBV2 and J usage is TRBJ1-2; no definite D call. Germline CDR1 and CDR2: SNHLY and FYNNEI. V dropped 5 bases and J dropped 5 bases, with 6 bases sitting between them. The CDR3 extends over 11 amino acids. The CDR3, as DNA: TGTGCCAGCAGTTCTAGATATGGCTACACCTTC. It encodes CASSSRYGYTF.

The table lists this clone with a count of one. The CDR3, as DNA: TGTGCCAGCAGCTTAACGGGCTCGGGGACAGGGTCGAATGAGCAGTTCTTC. This sequence encodes CASSLTGSGTGSNEQFF. The J gene is TRBJ2-1, the V gene TRBV7-3; 9 positions agree with TRBD1. Germline assignment: CDR1 SGHTA and CDR2 FQGTGA. There are 17 residues in the CDR3. Losses at the gene ends were 0 bases for V and 7 bases for J; bases not matched to a gene: 10.

This chain connects TRBV5-1 to TRBJ1-1; no clear D. CDR1 and CDR2 (germline): SGHRS, YFSETQ. V was pared by 4 bases and J by 1 base, with 2 bases between. This CDR3 has 11 residues. CDR3 sequence reads: CASSENTEAFF. The CDR3 nucleotides read TGCGCCAGCAGCGAGAACACTGAAGCTTTCTTT.

Here the CDR3 DNA reads TGCGCCAGCAGCTCGGGAGTTAGTTTCGATACGCAGTATTTT. Its translation is CASSSGVSFDTQYF. The V gene is TRBV5-1, the J gene TRBJ2-3; tentative D call: TRBD2 (6 bases). CDR1 is SGHRS and CDR2 is YFSETQ in the germline V gene. V lost 3 bases and J lost 6, with 14 bases in between. This CDR3 has 14 residues. Full variable domain (missing parts from reference TRBV5-1 and TRBJ2-3): KAGVTQTPRYLIKTRGQQVTLSCSPISGHRSVSWYQQTPGQGLQFLFEYFSETQRNKGNFPGRFSGRQFSNSRSEMNVSTLELGDSALYLCASSSGVSFDTQYFGPGTRLTVL.

The chain is built from TRBV4-3 and TRBJ1-2, with D unresolved. Per germline, CDR1 LGHNA and CDR2 YSLEER. V lost 0 bases and J lost 0, with 8 bases in between. The CDR3 extends over 15 amino acids. As DNA, the CDR3 is TGCGCCAGCAGCCAAGATCTCCCAGCTAACTATGGCTACACCTTC. It codes for CASSQDLPANYGYTF.

The CDR3 here is CASSFLGGLEQAFF. CDR3 DNA sequence: TGTGCCAGCAGCTTCCTTGGGGGGTTGGAGCAAGCTTTCTTT. V is TRBV6-6 and J is TRBJ1-1, with a possible D match to TRBD1 (5 bases). CDR1 is MNHNY and CDR2 is SVGAGI in the germline V gene (reference sequence). Trimming stripped 6 bases from V and 9 bases from J, with 20 bases between. This CDR3 region has 14 residues.

The chain joins TRBV5-6 to TRBJ2-2, with D perhaps matching TRBD2 (5 bases). The CDR3 runs 13 residues. Germline assignment: CDR1 SGHDT and CDR2 YYEEEE. Between the trimmed V and J ends, which lost 4 bases and 9 bases, there was a span of 13 bases. The CDR3 sequence is CASSLGSLRELFF. The CDR3 nucleotides read TGTGCCAGCAGCCTAGGGAGTTTAAGGGAGCTGTTTTTT.

This chain connects TRBV7-9 to TRBJ2-3, with D possibly TRBD2 on 5 matching bases. The CDR3 spans 16 residues. Germline V lookup: CDR1 SEHNR, CDR2 FQNEAQ (reference sequence). With 4 bases removed from V and 0 bases from J, the gap between germline ends came to 14 bases. DNA of the CDR3: TGTGCCAGCAGCTCCTCTGATGAGGGAAGCACAGATACGCAGTATTTT. It encodes CASSSSDEGSTDTQYF.

The chain joins TRBV14 to TRBJ2-7; D not resolved. CDR3 size: 12 residues. The V end was cut by 2 bases, the J end by 5 bases, with 7 bases between. Germline assignment: CDR1 SGHDN and CDR2 FVKESK. The CDR3 protein is CASSQSRHEQYF. The CDR3 DNA reads TGTGCCAGCAGCCAATCCAGACACGAGCAGTACTTC.

This clone was seen only a few times. The genes are TRBV11-3 and TRBJ1-2; TRBD1 agrees at 7 bases. The CDR3 runs 13 residues. Germline V CDR1 and CDR2: SGHNT, YENEEA. Trimming cost V 0 bases and J 10 bases; bases outside gene matches: 5. The CDR3 here is CASSLETGWDYTF. The CDR3 DNA reads as TGTGCCAGCAGCTTAGAGACAGGGTGGGACTACACCTTC.

This chain uses TRBV5-5 with TRBJ1-2; D not certain. Trimming cost V 5 bases and J 4 bases, with 12 bases left between them. Germline V CDR1 and CDR2: SGHKS, YYEKEE (reference sequence). CDR3 length: 13 amino acids. The CDR3 DNA reads as TGTGCCAGCAGTCCCGTTGAGACCTATGGCTACACCTTC. It specifies CASSPVETYGYTF.

The CDR3 loop is CAWRNRDWTEAFF. Here the CDR3 DNA reads TGTGCCTGGAGAAACAGGGATTGGACTGAAGCTTTCTTT. V usage is TRBV30 and J usage is TRBJ1-1, with D perhaps TRBD1 (6 bases). Looked up from germline, CDR1 is GTSNPN and CDR2 is SVGIG (reference sequence). V lost 3 bases to trimming and J lost 5 bases, with 13 bases between them. The CDR3 extends over 13 amino acids.